This T cell receptor (beta chain) comes out of a study of shared clonotypes between healthy human individuals (dated by TCRdb to 2018 to 2021). Study-wide context: A couple of women and three men aged 18 to 49 years were included in the cohort. For each donor, CD4 naive and CD4 memory were each run on three plates, CD8 naive on two plates, and CD8 memory on one plate. The study deeply sequenced blood TCR repertoires of about 5 healthy adults to estimate repertoire size and the extent of clonotype sharing between individuals. To increase sequencing depth and limit assay-specific biases, TCR repertoire library preparation and sequencing were carried out by different laboratories using diverse techniques. Between about 0.85 and 10 billion PBMCs per donor were obtained by leukapheresis.

What the research found in general, with its limitations: Sampling was restricted to blood, and TCR repertoires in tissue are likely to differ from TCR repertoires in blood. Because the study included only a small number of donors, the genetic and exposure-history diversity represented was limited. Estimated clonotype richness was generally larger for naive than for memory subsets. Higher generation probabilities were observed for clonotypes shared by all four sorted-subset donors than for non-shared clonotypes. Rarefaction of sorted-subset datasets indicated incomplete sequencing despite the large sequencing depth. Pairwise subsampling indicated that sequencing depth was expected to affect the degree of clonotype sharing among donors. Across four donors, roughly 5% of naive CD4, approximately 4% of naive CD8, around 2.1% of memory CD4, and about 0.44% of memory CD8 clonotypes were shared.

CD8 naive samples were obtained by positive selection for CCR7 among CD45RO-negative cells, yielding a CD45RA+CCR7+ population from which TemRA cells were excluded. The donors were healthy, HIV-negative adults who had no recently reported acute infections or vaccinations. Only Caucasian adults living in Nashville, Tennessee, USA were represented among the donors. Blood was obtained by leukapheresis, after which PBMCs were separated by Ficoll-Histopaque density gradient centrifugation and cryopreserved in liquid nitrogen vapor phase. Analytical flow cytometry was used to check the purity and quantity of each magnetically sorted T cell population. Genomic DNA was isolated from each sorted fraction and quantified by UV absorbance on a Nanodrop 2000c. Using the deep immunoSEQ assay, multiplex PCR amplified TCR CDR3 regions from genomic DNA. Extracted genomic DNA from each cell subset was distributed evenly across all wells of several immunoSEQ 96-well plates, and each plate was treated as a replicate. For sorted subsets, roughly 200 ng of genomic DNA, equivalent to around 30,000 T cell genomes, went into each replicate PCR. Purified libraries were quantified with a Qubit 3.0 fluorometer, sized on a Bioanalyzer 2100, and re-quantified with the KAPA Library Quantification kit. Every immunoSEQ 96-well plate was sequenced on a separate single-read 150-cycle Illumina NextSeq 550 flow cell. The paper's processing steps were these. The immunoSEQ output contained only junctional sequences without quality scores, so filtering could not match that applied to full-length reads. Sequences were annotated with PyIR, a Python wrapper for IgBLAST v1.9, using IMGT germline references to assign V/J genes and CDR3. Reads were removed for weak V/J assignments (E-value above 1e-6), missing CDR3, stop codons, out-of-frame junctions, or ambiguous translated residues. A V3J clonotype was defined by an identical inferred V gene, J gene, and CDR3 amino acid sequence. The percentage overlap between two repertoires was calculated by dividing the number of shared unique clonotypes by the size of the smaller repertoire. RTK rarefaction, the Chao1 estimator, and Recon v2.1 estimates of unobserved clonotypes were used to assess repertoire richness. OLGA was used to compute generation probabilities for all TCRbeta clonotypes that the gDNA method yielded from a handful of donors. TCRdb obtained this table from immuneACCESS and retained in-frame rearrangements with V and J assigned. These tables miss some clones; where compared with another copy, unresolved V genes account for less than half of the shortfall, and the remainder is unexplained. That table supplies the V and J calls and clone size; D and trimming were determined from the DNA. The sample has more than 2 million clones on record, 85% to 95% of them singletons. Approximately 1.7% of the sample is taken by the ten largest.

On this clone: Its antigen is unknown. Base qualities are not recorded, but no much larger clone differs from it by a single base.

Via the germline V gene, CDR1 is SGHDT and CDR2 YYEEEE. Counted from cysteine to phenylalanine, this CDR3 has 17 amino acids. The read is trimmed to its CDR3 DNA, 51 bases read in frame from base 1. V and J lose 3 bases and 6 bases, and a span of 22 bases separates them. The V and J genes are TRBV5-6 and TRBJ2-1; the D call is tentative, TRBD1 or TRBD2, as each matches 6 bases. The specimen was naive CD8+ T cells from PBMCs. Reading the label with the study, this specimen's cell subset or site is: CD45RA+CCR7+. This clonotype was sampled from a man in his late teens or twenties in good health. Some clones in this sample may be carry-over from other donors' samples. The DNA sequence follows: TGTGCCAGCAGCTCAACATACGGGGGCCGGCCCGGCAATGAGCAGTTCTTC. Its amino acids are CASSSTYGGRPGNEQFF.